This T cell receptor beta chain was identified in a study of T cell repertoires in cytomegalovirus infection. Study summary: Carrying CMV and the relevant HLA type showed in public TCR beta signatures. Study-wide findings and caveats: Cumulative frequency (of public TCR beta family members) identified carriers of CMV plus the relevant HLA. Ex vivo, HLA-C-restricted CMV-specific TCR beta clonotypes prevailed over the rest of the response.

TCRdb reprocessed the reads via MiXCR and lists one record per CDR3 protein. This table holds fewer than 200,000 distinct CDR3 sequences, roughly a fifth found once. Germline trimming cut 0 bases from V and 4 bases from J; bases unmatched to any gene: 7. The CDR3 totals 15 residues. Germline V gene data show CDR1 as DFQATT and CDR2 as SNEGSKA (reference sequence). A remark on this clonotype: As yet, its antigen is unknown.

The sample consisted of PBMCs. The chain is built from TRBV20-1 and TRBJ2-7; 9 bases are a match to TRBD2. The clonotype originates from a human donor in good health (CMV status not recorded). Some clones in this sample may be carry-over from other donors' samples. CDR3 region: CSARDWVSGSYEQYF. CDR3 coding DNA: TGCAGTGCTAGAGATTGGGTTAGCGGGAGTTACGAGCAGTACTTC.